The 14 T cell receptor beta chains in this list originate from one sample, sequenced in a study of regulatory T cells in long-lasting Graves disease. As to time point: persistent/refractory GD, antithyroid drugs over 5 years with positive TRAb. PBMC RNA was the source of the TCR library. To make TCR beta libraries, researchers used iRepertoire HTBI primers and Arm-PCR of CDR3 regions. TCRdb recomputed calls from the multiplex PCR reads with MiXCR, one row per CDR3 protein. The table lists some 370,000 distinct CDR3 sequences, around 20% of them singletons. The sequencing here drew on peripheral blood mononuclear cells (PBMCs), taken when the disease was refractory, from a patient treated with antithyroid drugs. These receptor sequences come from a female donor with Graves disease.

Ten or more counts support this clonotype. This chain connects TRBV30 to TRBJ1-6; D is uncertain. Germline assignment: CDR1 GTSNPN and CDR2 SVGIG (reference sequence). This CDR3 contains 11 residues. V was trimmed by 8 bases and J by 10 bases, leaving 12 bases between them. Here the CDR3 reads CAPRVGSPLHF. The CDR3 DNA reads TGTGCCCCGCGCGTGGGATCACCCCTCCACTTT.

The chain links TRBV20-1 to TRBJ2-3; TRBD2 aligns across 8 bases. CDR1 DFQATT and CDR2 SNEGSKA come from the germline V gene (reference sequence). The CDR3 has 13 residues. The junction had 8 bases not matched to a gene; V was cut back by 6 bases and J by 6 bases. The CDR3 region has the DNA TGCAGTGCGTACGATAGCGGGGCGGATACGCAGTATTTT. This sequence encodes CSAYDSGADTQYF.

The rearrangement joins TRBV20-1 to TRBJ2-2; 11 bases fit TRBD2. Looked up from germline, CDR1 is DFQATT and CDR2 is SNEGSKA (reference sequence). The CDR3 length is 15 residues. V gave up 6 bases and J gave up 5 bases; unmatched junction bases: 8. CDR3 protein: CSALTSGSGTGELFF. The DNA for the CDR3 is TGCAGTGCATTAACTAGCGGGAGTGGGACCGGGGAGCTGTTTTTT.

The J gene is TRBJ1-3, the V gene TRBV7-2; a possible D gene is TRBD1 (5 bases). Germline-derived CDR1 and CDR2 are SGHTA and FQGNSA. The V and J ends lost 2 bases and 4 bases respectively, with 9 bases between them. The CDR3 sequence is 14 residues long. The chain's CDR3 is CASSLPTGGNTIYF. The CDR3 DNA follows: TGTGCCAGCAGCTTACCAACAGGAGGAAACACCATATATTTT.

This clonotype was seen at least ten times. The CDR3 bases are TGTGCCAGCAGTTCCCCTCAGACTAGCGGGGCGGGAGGGTACGAGCAGTACTTC. It is translated as CASSSPQTSGAGGYEQYF. This chain joins TRBV28 and TRBJ2-7; 11 nucleotides align to TRBD2. The germline CDR1 and CDR2 sequences are MDHEN and SYDVKM. The CDR3 totals 18 residues. Trimming cost V 4 bases and J 4 bases; bases outside gene matches: 15.

As for this clonotype: A junction end diverges from the germline sequence, so it may reflect a read error. The CDR3 spells CASSYLGTGEETQYF. The CDR3 coding sequence is TGTGCCAGCAGTTACTTGGGGACAGGGGAAGAGACCCAGTACTTC. The chain has TRBV10-2 and TRBJ2-5; 10 bases map to TRBD1. CDR3 size: 15 residues. Germline loops: CDR1 WSHSY, CDR2 SAAADI.

The chain uses TRBV6-1 and TRBJ2-7, with 8 bases matching TRBD2. CDR1 is MNHNS, CDR2 SASEGT, per germline. J gave up 2 bases and V 7 bases, and 7 bases lay outside the gene matches. This CDR3 is built from 14 residues. CDR3 bases: TGTGCCAGCACAGCAGCGGGAGCCACCTACGAGCAGTACTTC. It encodes CASTAAGATYEQYF.

The rearrangement links TRBV27 to TRBJ2-7; 9 bases agree with TRBD1. The V gene end was trimmed by 4 bases and the J gene end by 5 bases; junction bases not matched to a gene: 9. Germline V gene lookup returns CDR1 MNHEY and CDR2 SMNVEV (reference sequence). CDR3 length: 15 amino acids. In nucleotides, the CDR3 is TGTGCCAGCAGTTATGGGGGACAGGGATTAGACGAGCAGTACTTC. It is translated as CASSYGGQGLDEQYF.

This clonotype was recorded many times. This chain uses TRBV6-2 or TRBV6-3 with TRBJ2-7; maybe TRBD1 (6 bases). V lost 2 bases and J 4 bases, leaving 9 bases between the germline ends. Germline V gene data show CDR1 as MNHEY and CDR2 as SVGEGT. There are 13 residues in the CDR3. CDR3 bases: TGTGCCAGCAGTTACGGGACACTATACGAGCAGTACTTC. Amino acid sequence: CASSYGTLYEQYF.

A few counts support this clonotype. The V call is TRBV19, the J call TRBJ1-1; D ambiguous. The CDR3 length is 13 residues. CDR1 LNHDA and CDR2 SQIVND come from the germline V gene (reference sequence). Trimming left V 5 bases short and J 0 bases short, with 7 bases between. This CDR3 is CASSGLLNTEAFF. In DNA, the CDR3 is TGTGCCAGTAGTGGTTTACTGAACACTGAAGCTTTCTTT. Full variable domain (rest looked up from reference TRBV19 and TRBJ1-1): DGGITQSPKYLFRKEGQNVTLSCEQNLNHDAMYWYRQDPGQGLRLIYYSQIVNDFQKGDIAEGYSVSREKKESFPLTVTSAQKNPTAFYLCASSGLLNTEAFFGQGTRLTVV.

This clonotype was observed many times. The chain combines TRBV12-3 or TRBV12-4 with TRBJ1-5; D not resolved. CDR3 length: 14 amino acids. Trimming took off 1 base at V and 1 base at J, with 5 bases between the two ends. The CDR3 DNA is TGTGCCAGCAGTTTAGTTGACAGCAATCAGCCCCAGCATTTT. Amino acids: CASSLVDSNQPQHF.

This chain joins TRBV19 and TRBJ2-7, with 7 bases lining up with TRBD2. The CDR3 totals 14 residues. CDR1 is LNHDA and CDR2 is SQIVND in the germline V gene (reference sequence). The J segment lost 6 bases and the V segment lost 2 bases, leaving 7 bases of the junction unmatched. CDR3 loop: CASSISGKLSEQYF. CDR3 sequence (DNA): TGTGCCAGTAGTATAAGCGGGAAGTTATCCGAGCAGTACTTC.

This clonotype was counted many times. The rearrangement uses TRBV27 and TRBJ2-2; 7 bases agree with TRBD2. The V gene end was trimmed by 5 bases and the J gene end by 0 bases; junction bases not matched to a gene: 6. The CDR3 spans 16 residues. The germline V gene has CDR1 MNHEY and CDR2 SMNVEV (reference sequence). CDR3 region: CASSREGLTNTGELFF. CDR3 DNA sequence: TGTGCCAGCAGTAGAGAGGGACTAACGAACACCGGGGAGCTGTTTTTT.

This clonotype was picked up many times. The chain links TRBV3-1 to TRBJ2-4; D uncertain. V lost 1 base and J lost 8, with 12 bases in between. This CDR3 spans 14 amino acids. Per the germline V gene, CDR1 is LGHDT and CDR2 is YNNKEL (reference sequence). The CDR3 loop reads CASSQAVSADIQYF. CDR3 in DNA: TGTGCCAGCAGCCAAGCAGTCTCCGCAGACATTCAGTACTTC.